Following are 16 T cell receptor beta chains from one sample sequenced in a study of CD8 T cells in Susac syndrome. Roughly 0.5 to 1 ug RNA was reverse transcribed with random hexamers. TCRdb reprocessed the immunoSEQ multiplex PCR reads with MiXCR, giving one entry per CDR3 protein. The table shows about 80,000 distinct CDR3 sequences, with approximately 94% occurring only once. Input material: CD8+ T cells from PBMCs. These receptors came from a human donor in good health.

The gene calls are TRBV29-1 and TRBJ2-1; 16 bases match TRBD2. V gave up 3 bases and J gave up 3 bases; unmatched junction bases: 5. Germline values: CDR1 SQVTM, CDR2 ANQGSEA. The CDR3 has 17 residues. This CDR3 is CSVEGLAGGGYYNEQFF. CDR3 bases: TGCAGCGTTGAGGGACTAGCGGGAGGGGGGTACTACAATGAGCAGTTCTTC.

The CDR3 nucleotides read TGTGCCAGCAGCCCTAGGACTAGCGGGGGCCCTTACGAGCAGTACTTC. This translates into CASSPRTSGGPYEQYF. The chain has TRBV13 and TRBJ2-7, with 13 nucleotides matching TRBD2. CDR3 length equals 16 residues. J was trimmed by 4 bases and V by 5 bases; bases with no gene match: 8. Germline lookup yields CDR1 PRHDT and CDR2 FYEKMQ (reference sequence).

V gene TRBV19 combines with J gene TRBJ1-1, with D uncertain. Germline V gene lookup returns CDR1 LNHDA and CDR2 SQIVND (reference sequence). CDR3 length equals 15 residues. V was cut by 9 bases and J by 4 bases, with 21 bases left in between. CDR3 in DNA: TGTGCCAGCAGTCCGGGGAGACGGATCGGCACTGAAGCTTTCTTT. The encoded protein is CASSPGRRIGTEAFF.

This chain uses TRBV5-1 with TRBJ2-4; no reliable D call. Trimming stripped 4 bases from V and 7 bases from J, with 9 bases between. Germline lookup yields CDR1 SGHRS and CDR2 YFSETQ. The CDR3 loop spans 12 amino acids. As DNA, the CDR3 is TGCGCCAGCAGCCCCCTCGGGAACATTCAGTACTTC. Protein sequence: CASSPLGNIQYF.

The sample holds one count of this clonotype. V and J are TRBV27 and TRBJ2-3; TRBD1 is a possible D gene (5 bases). V was clipped by 2 bases and J by 2 bases, with 8 bases between them. The CDR3 extends over 14 amino acids. Germline V gene lookup returns CDR1 MNHEY and CDR2 SMNVEV (reference sequence). CDR3 nucleotides: TGTGCCAGCAGTTTAGGCAGGGCCACAGATACGCAGTATTTT. Translation: CASSLGRATDTQYF.

The table lists this clonotype with a count of one. The V call is TRBV9, the J call TRBJ2-7; TRBD2 is a possible D gene (5 bases). Trimming removed 1 base from V and 3 bases from J, with 11 bases in between. This CDR3 region has 14 residues. The germline gives CDR1 SGDLS, CDR2 YYNGEE. CDR3 nucleotides: TGTGCCAGCAGCGTAAGCGGAAGAAACTACGAGCAGTACTTC. Translating it yields CASSVSGRNYEQYF. The full variable domain, in which reference TRBV9 and TRBJ2-7 provide the parts outside the CDR3, is DSGVTQTPKHLITATGQRVTLRCSPRSGDLSVYWYQQSLDQGLQFLIQYYNGEERAKGNILERFSAQQFPDLHSELNLSSLELGDSALYFCASSVSGRNYEQYFGPGTRLTVT.

V is TRBV28 and J is TRBJ2-1, with 10 bases lining up with TRBD1. V trimming: 8 bases; J trimming: 8 bases; junction bases outside the gene matches: 12. Germline values: CDR1 MDHEN, CDR2 SYDVKM. This CDR3 has 15 residues. Here the CDR3 reads CASEPRGQGVHEQFF. CDR3 coding DNA: TGTGCCAGCGAACCCCGCGGACAGGGGGTTCATGAGCAGTTCTTC.

This sequence joins TRBV7-9 and TRBJ2-4, with a possible D match to TRBD2 (6 bases). Trimming left V 1 base short and J 8 bases short, with 12 bases between. The CDR3 consists of 14 residues. CDR1 and CDR2 (germline): SEHNR, FQNEAQ (reference sequence). CDR3 DNA: TGTGCCAGCAGCTTAGTGCGGGGCGCGGACATTCAGTACTTC. It translates to CASSLVRGADIQYF.

This chain connects TRBV18 to TRBJ2-4; 7 bases match TRBD1. V shed 6 bases, J shed 1 base, and the junction held 9 bases outside the gene matches. The germline CDR1 and CDR2 sequences are KGHSH and LQKENI. The CDR3 has 16 residues. CDR3 in amino acids: CASSGSQGQAKNIQYF. In nucleotides, the CDR3 is TGTGCCAGCTCTGGTAGTCAGGGACAGGCCAAAAACATTCAGTACTTC.

The rearrangement links TRBV27 to TRBJ1-5, with D perhaps matching TRBD1 (6 bases). The V and J ends lost 10 bases and 4 bases respectively, with 11 bases between them. This CDR3 has 12 amino acids. Germline CDR1 reads MNHEY; CDR2 reads SMNVEV (reference sequence). DNA for the CDR3: TGTGCCACCGGACAGTCAAATCAGCCCCAGCATTTT. Protein: CATGQSNQPQHF.

The chain joins TRBV24-1 to TRBJ2-7; D might be TRBD2 (6 bases). V shed 0 bases and J shed 7 bases, with 6 bases lying between them. The V gene's germline CDR1 is KGHDR and CDR2 SFDVKD. CDR3 length: 12 amino acids. The CDR3 loop reads CATSDLRGEQYF. The CDR3 coding sequence is TGTGCCACCAGTGATTTGCGGGGGGAGCAGTACTTC.

The chain joins TRBV6-6 to TRBJ1-2, with D possibly TRBD1 on 5 matching bases. Germline-derived CDR1 and CDR2 are MNHNY and SVGAGI (reference sequence). CDR3 length equals 13 residues. Trimming left V 5 bases short and J 4 bases short, with 11 bases between. CDR3 DNA: TGTGCCAGCAGTCCGACAGACACCTATGGCTACACCTTC. Encoded protein: CASSPTDTYGYTF.

This rearrangement joins TRBV6-5 to TRBJ2-5; D may correspond to TRBD1 or TRBD2 (5 bases each). The CDR3 spans 15 residues. V lost 6 bases, J lost 4 bases, and 18 bases lay in between. Germline loops: CDR1 MNHEY, CDR2 SVGAGI. The CDR3 nucleotides read TGTGCCAGCAGCTACGGGACCTGGTACGGAGAGACCCAGTACTTC. Its translation is CASSYGTWYGETQYF.

The table lists this clonotype with a count of one. This chain joins TRBV20-1 and TRBJ2-1; D might be TRBD2 (6 bases). V gave up 1 base and J gave up 8 bases, with 18 bases separating them. There are 15 residues in the CDR3. CDR1 is DFQATT and CDR2 is SNEGSKA in the germline V gene (reference sequence). DNA for the CDR3: TGCAGTGCTAGAGGAGTAGGAGGGGCGCTCGATGAGCAGTTCTTC. This sequence encodes CSARGVGGALDEQFF.

The chain couples TRBV15 to TRBJ1-6; TRBD1 is a possible D gene (6 bases). Per the germline V gene, CDR1 is LNHNV and CDR2 is YYDKDF (reference sequence). The CDR3 spans 15 residues. With 3 bases removed from V and 9 bases from J, the gap between germline ends came to 15 bases. As DNA, the CDR3 is TGTGCCACCAGCAGGCTACAGGGAATGCGTTCACCCCTCCACTTT. Translating it yields CATSRLQGMRSPLHF.

CDR3 sequence reads: CASSLTQGMDEAFF. CDR3 coding DNA: TGCGCCAGCAGCCTCACCCAGGGGATGGATGAAGCTTTCTTT. The chain links TRBV4-1 to TRBJ1-1; D might be TRBD1 (6 bases). The germline V gene encodes CDR1 MGHRA and CDR2 YSYEKL. Trimming pared 4 bases from V and 7 bases from J, leaving 16 bases between. CDR3 length: 14 amino acids.